Listed here is a single T cell receptor beta chain. Its matching antigen is unknown. Since a much larger clone is just one base distant, this may be a read error. This specimen belongs to a study of metastatic and nonmetastatic thyroid tumors. The wider study: Repertoire data that came from the blood and tumor or nodule tissue of malignant and benign thyroid patients were compared. Whole-study results and caveats: Benign nodules reportedly had significantly lower TCR beta diversity than malignant thyroid tumors in blood and tumor.

Authors' methods: Across clinicopathological groups, CDR3 differences served as the basis for building a distant-metastasis classifier for papillary thyroid cancer. Using MiXCR, TCRdb reanalyzed the PCR reads. The V and J calls shown here were made by TCRdb, not taken from the authors' results. There are some 30,000 clones in the sample; 30% occur only once, and approximately 30% lies in the top ten. Patients underwent thyroid surgery, and none had received any treatment before it. The receptor comes from a female donor with papillary thyroid cancer or a benign thyroid nodule (not recorded which). Some clones in this sample may be carry-over from other donors' samples. The sequencing sample was made of blood.

The CDR3 DNA reads as TGTGCCAGCAGCGCAAGGGGGTGGACAGGGGGCAATGAGCAGTTCTTC. Translation gives CASSARGWTGGNEQFF. The rearrangement uses TRBV9 and TRBJ2-1, with TRBD1 matching over 10 bases. The CDR3 contains 16 residues. V was clipped by 3 bases and J by 6 bases; unmatched bases: 9. Germline-derived CDR1 and CDR2 are SGDLS and YYNGEE.